This is a list of T cell receptor beta chains from one sample in a study of blood T cell repertoires in COVID-19. Generated by immunoSEQ multiplex PCR, the TCRdb table keeps only in-frame clones and is missing some. The data show about 400,000 clones, with about 89% seen just once and more than 1% held by the top ten. Sequenced sample: peripheral blood. These receptors all stem from a man between 40 and 49 years old with acute or convalescent COVID-19. The CDR3 runs from the conserved cysteine through the conserved F or W. The D gene is left open where the match is weak. Clone size is shown for a subset of rows, as once, few, many or a class of expanded clone.

TRBV27	TRBJ2-1	TRBD2	.	CASIPRWREKKNEQFF	TGTGCCAGCATTCCCCGATGGCGGGAGAAAAAAAATGAGCAGTTCTTC
TRBV11-2	TRBJ1-1	.	once	CASSLEQNTEAFF	TGTGCCAGCAGCTTAGAACAGAACACTGAAGCTTTCTTT
TRBV27	TRBJ1-1	.	.	CASSLAGLSEAFF	TGTGCCAGCAGTTTAGCAGGGCTCAGTGAAGCTTTCTTT
TRBV28	TRBJ2-7	TRBD1	.	CATYKAGQVAYEQYF	TGTGCCACCTACAAGGCGGGACAGGTCGCCTACGAGCAGTACTTC
TRBV4-1	TRBJ2-3	.	.	CASSYEYTSTDTQYF	TGCGCCAGCAGCTACGAATATACTAGCACAGATACGCAGTATTTT
TRBV4-1	TRBJ2-7	TRBD2	.	CASSQGRAAGPYEQYF	TGCGCCAGCAGCCAAGGTCGCGCAGCGGGACCCTACGAGCAGTACTTC
TRBV30	TRBJ2-7	TRBD2	.	CAWRTSGSSYEQYF	TGTGCCTGGAGGACGAGCGGGAGCTCCTACGAGCAGTACTTC
TRBV5-6	TRBJ1-2	.	.	CASSLFSTDYGYTF	TGTGCCAGCAGCTTGTTCTCCACGGACTATGGCTACACCTTC
TRBV28	TRBJ2-7	.	.	CASSRTGTLYEQYF	TGTGCCAGCAGTCGTACGGGGACACTCTACGAGCAGTACTTC
TRBV2	TRBJ2-1	.	.	CASTLGDFWFF	TGTGCCAGCACATTGGGGGACTTTTGGTTCTTC
TRBV27	TRBJ1-5	.	.	CASPCGGSKPNQPQHF	TGTGCCAGCCCTTGCGGGGGGTCGAAACCCAATCAGCCCCAGCATTTT
TRBV27	TRBJ2-1	.	.	CASSWGHRNEQFF	TGTGCCAGCAGTTGGGGACATCGGAATGAGCAGTTCTTC
TRBV19	TRBJ2-7	TRBD2	.	CASSIGGAGGTYEQYF	TGTGCCAGTAGTATAGGCGGAGCGGGGGGGACCTACGAGCAGTACTTC
TRBV9	TRBJ1-4	.	.	CASSDRDSNEKLFF	TGTGCCAGCAGTGACAGAGATTCTAATGAAAAACTGTTTTTT
TRBV5-1	TRBJ2-7	TRBD1	.	CASSDGQGWTYEQYF	TGCGCCAGCAGCGACGGACAGGGCTGGACCTACGAGCAGTACTTC
TRBV5-1	TRBJ2-1	TRBD2	.	CASSVGLAGGNFF	TGCGCCAGCAGCGTGGGACTAGCGGGAGGAAATTTCTTC
TRBV9	TRBJ1-3	.	few	CASSVAAGNGNTIYF	TGTGCCAGCAGCGTAGCGGCAGGGAATGGAAACACCATATATTTT
TRBV6-6	TRBJ1-5	.	few	CASSYSRGTSNQPQHF	TGTGCCAGCAGTTACTCGAGGGGGACTAGCAATCAGCCCCAGCATTTT
TRBV2	TRBJ1-6	TRBD1	.	CASRMTGSPLHF	TGTGCCAGCAGGATGACAGGGTCACCCCTCCACTTT
TRBV19	TRBJ2-2	.	.	CASLGLPNTGELFF	TGTGCCAGTCTTGGACTACCCAACACCGGGGAGCTGTTTTTT
TRBV19	TRBJ2-7	TRBD1	.	CASSIDGRDRGSYEQYF	TGTGCCAGTAGTATAGACGGCCGGGACAGGGGATCCTACGAGCAGTACTTC
TRBV4-2	TRBJ1-2	.	once	CASSQESLQRGDYGYTF	TGTGCCAGCAGCCAAGAAAGTTTGCAGCGGGGGGACTATGGCTACACCTTC
TRBV28	TRBJ1-6	.	.	CASSLSWASYNSPLHF	TGTGCCAGCAGTTTAAGCTGGGCCTCTTATAATTCACCCCTCCACTTT
TRBV9	TRBJ2-1	TRBD2	.	CASSPRSATWRGAYNEQFF	TGTGCCAGCAGCCCCCGGAGTGCAACCTGGCGGGGGGCCTACAATGAGCAGTTCTTC
TRBV11-2	TRBJ2-1	TRBD2	.	CASSKTGTNYNEQFF	TGTGCCAGCAGCAAAACCGGGACTAACTACAATGAGCAGTTCTTC
TRBV11-3	TRBJ2-1	.	many	CASSSSRVMSYNEQFF	TGTGCCAGCAGCTCCAGCAGGGTTATGAGCTACAATGAGCAGTTCTTC
TRBV7-9	TRBJ2-1	TRBD2	.	CASSFTAGVNEQFF	TGTGCCAGCAGCTTCACAGCGGGAGTCAATGAGCAGTTCTTC
TRBV27	TRBJ1-2	TRBD1	.	CASSYSGGGYGYTF	TGTGCCAGCAGTTATTCAGGGGGCGGGTATGGCTACACCTTC
TRBV10-3	TRBJ2-7	TRBD2	.	CAIKGLAGDHSYEQYF	TGTGCCATCAAAGGACTAGCGGGGGATCACTCCTACGAGCAGTACTTC
TRBV9	TRBJ2-2	TRBD2	.	CASSGTTASGRGPGELFF	TGTGCCAGCAGCGGGACGACTGCTAGCGGGAGAGGGCCCGGGGAGCTGTTTTTT
TRBV9	TRBJ2-2	.	.	CASSVEEGTNTGELFF	TGTGCCAGCAGCGTAGAGGAGGGGACGAACACCGGGGAGCTGTTTTTT
TRBV9	TRBJ2-1	TRBD2	.	CASSVGSSGSVEQFF	TGTGCCAGCAGCGTAGGATCTAGCGGGAGTGTCGAGCAGTTCTTC
TRBV6-2/TRBV6-3	TRBJ2-7	.	.	CASSYYSGQYF	TGTGCCAGCAGTTACTACTCTGGGCAGTACTTC
TRBV11-3	TRBJ1-1	.	.	CASDGRWNTEAFF	TGTGCCAGCGACGGCAGGTGGAACACTGAAGCTTTCTTT
TRBV7-9	TRBJ2-1	TRBD2	.	CASSLALQRGNEQFF	TGTGCCAGCAGCTTAGCACTACAGCGGGGGAATGAGCAGTTCTTC
TRBV5-1	TRBJ2-3	.	.	CASSLEGRGTDTQYF	TGCGCCAGCAGCTTGGAGGGGCGCGGCACAGATACGCAGTATTTT
TRBV2	TRBJ2-5	TRBD2	.	CASRGEVGETQYF	TGTGCCAGCCGGGGGGAGGTGGGTGAGACCCAGTACTTC
TRBV4-2	TRBJ1-1	.	.	CASSQDPGMNTEAFF	TGTGCCAGCAGCCAAGATCCAGGGATGAACACTGAAGCTTTCTTT
TRBV27	TRBJ1-1	.	.	CASSPHGWEPNTEAFF	TGTGCCAGCAGTCCCCATGGTTGGGAGCCGAACACTGAAGCTTTCTTT